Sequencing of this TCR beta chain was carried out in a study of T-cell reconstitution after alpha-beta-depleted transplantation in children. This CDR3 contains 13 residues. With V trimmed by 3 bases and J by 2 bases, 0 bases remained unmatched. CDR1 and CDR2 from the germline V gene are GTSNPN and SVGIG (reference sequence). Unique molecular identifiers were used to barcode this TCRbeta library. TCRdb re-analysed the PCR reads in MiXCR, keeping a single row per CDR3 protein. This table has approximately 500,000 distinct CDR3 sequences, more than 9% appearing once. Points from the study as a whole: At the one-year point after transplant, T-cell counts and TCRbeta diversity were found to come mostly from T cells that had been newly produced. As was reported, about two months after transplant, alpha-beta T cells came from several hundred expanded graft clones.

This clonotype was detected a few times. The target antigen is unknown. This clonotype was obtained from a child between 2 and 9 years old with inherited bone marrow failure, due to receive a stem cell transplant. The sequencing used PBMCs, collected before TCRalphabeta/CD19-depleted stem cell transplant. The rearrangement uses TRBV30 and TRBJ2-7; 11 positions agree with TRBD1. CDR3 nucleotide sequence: TGTGCCTGGAGGGGACAGGGGGCCTACGAGCAGTACTTC. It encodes CAWRGQGAYEQYF.